The subject of this entry is one T cell receptor beta chain. The antigen remains undetermined. One junction end does not reproduce the germline sequence, and a read error may be involved. Presence of unique molecular identifiers characterized the TCR beta cDNA libraries. One entry per CDR3 protein, called by TCRdb with MiXCR from the PCR reads. The sample shows 800,000 to 950,000 distinct CDR3 sequences, 53% of them seen only once. These data are taken from a study of post-analysis software for immune sequencing data. Germline values: CDR1 SSHAT, CDR2 FNYEAQ (reference sequence). The CDR3 length is 15 residues. Study-wide results and limits: The study found TRBV5-6, TRBV5-1 and TRBV20-1 among about five TRBV segments more frequent in patients than controls.

V and J are TRBV7-7 and TRBJ2-2, with 11 bases that match TRBD2. This TCR came from a girl under 18 with multiple sclerosis. Sequencing was done on a sample of blood. CDR3 in amino acids: CASSSLAGEIGELFF. The CDR3 DNA reads TGTGCTAGCAGCTCACTAGCGGGAGAAATCGGGGAGCTGTTTTTT.